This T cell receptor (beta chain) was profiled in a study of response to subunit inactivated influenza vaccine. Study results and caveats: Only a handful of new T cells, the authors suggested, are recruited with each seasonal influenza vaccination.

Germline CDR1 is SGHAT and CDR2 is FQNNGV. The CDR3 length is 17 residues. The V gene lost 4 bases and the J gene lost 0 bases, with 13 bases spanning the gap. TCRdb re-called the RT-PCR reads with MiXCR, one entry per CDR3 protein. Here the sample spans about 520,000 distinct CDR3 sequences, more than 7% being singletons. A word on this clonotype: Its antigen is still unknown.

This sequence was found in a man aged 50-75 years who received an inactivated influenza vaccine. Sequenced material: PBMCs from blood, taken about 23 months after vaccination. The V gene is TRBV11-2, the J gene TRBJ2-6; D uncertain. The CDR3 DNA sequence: TGTGCCAGCAGCTCAGAGGAAGGGTTCTCTGGGGCCAACGTCCTGACTTTC. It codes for CASSSEEGFSGANVLTF.